This T cell receptor (beta chain) was observed in a study of blood T cell repertoires in COVID-19. Assay: immunoSEQ multiplex PCR; the TCRdb copy retains only in-frame clones and omits some. This sample yields about 57,000 clones, of which about 90% are seen a single time; under 3% belongs to the top ten. The length of the CDR3 is 16 residues. CDR1 LGHNA and CDR2 YNFKEQ come from the germline V gene. V was pared by 4 bases and J by 6 bases, with 8 bases of the junction left unmatched. What was sequenced was peripheral blood. The TCR was taken from a man aged 60 to 75 with acute or convalescent COVID-19. This rearrangement joins TRBV4-2 to TRBJ2-1, with TRBD2 identical over 11 bases. CDR3 in amino acids: CASSRSLAGGGNEQFF. CDR3 nucleotide sequence: TGTGCCAGCAGCCGGTCCCTAGCGGGAGGAGGCAATGAGCAGTTCTTC.